These 7 T cell receptor beta chains originate from one sample sequenced in a study of T cells in Graves' hyperthyroidism and ophthalmopathy. RNA transcripts yielded amplified TCR beta CDR3 regions. HTBI primers drove first-round RT-PCR of the TCR CDR3. TCRdb used MiXCR to reprocess the multiplex PCR reads, holding one entry per CDR3 protein. The sample has 700,000 to 950,000 distinct CDR3 sequences, around a third seen once; the top ten hold around a third. The specimen was blood. All receptors derive from a woman aged 40 to 55 with Graves' hyperthyroidism.

This rearrangement joins TRBV7-9 to TRBJ2-6, with 10 bases that match TRBD2. The CDR3 sequence is 15 residues long. Per germline, CDR1 SEHNR and CDR2 FQNEAQ (reference sequence). Losses at the gene ends were 7 bases for V and 5 bases for J; bases not matched to a gene: 5. The CDR3 loop is CASTTTSGRANVLTF. In DNA, the CDR3 is TGTGCCAGCACCACAACTAGCGGGAGGGCCAACGTCCTGACTTTC.

This clonotype was detected a few times. The chain is built from TRBV7-9 and TRBJ2-6; no clear D gene. Germline-derived CDR1 and CDR2 are SEHNR and FQNEAQ (reference sequence). This CDR3 comprises 14 residues. V was cut by 4 bases and J by 4 bases, with 8 bases left in between. As DNA, the CDR3 is TGTGCCAGCAGCTCGCCGAGAGGGGCCAACGTCCTGACTTTC. Translation: CASSSPRGANVLTF.

This clonotype has a count of ten or more. The chain carries TRBV2 and TRBJ1-1, with D possibly being TRBD1 (6 bases). Germline CDR1 is SNHLY and CDR2 is FYNNEI. This CDR3 spans 10 amino acids. Trimming pared 6 bases from V and 14 bases from J, leaving 13 bases between. The CDR3: CASRQKDSFF. CDR3 DNA: TGTGCCAGCAGACAGAAGGACAGCTTCTTT.

The table lists this clonotype with many counts. The genes are TRBV19 and TRBJ1-5; D ambiguous. Germline-derived CDR1 and CDR2 are LNHDA and SQIVND (reference sequence). The CDR3 loop spans 13 amino acids. Trimming pared 3 bases from V and 7 bases from J, leaving 10 bases between. The CDR3 sequence is CASSISVNQPQHF. In DNA, the CDR3 is TGTGCCAGTAGTATCTCAGTGAACCAGCCCCAGCATTTT.

This clonotype was seen a single time. The chain combines TRBV4-3 with TRBJ1-2, with D possibly TRBD1 on 5 matching bases. Trimming left V 4 bases short and J 8 bases short, with 17 bases between. Germline V gene sequence: CDR1 LGHNA, CDR2 YSLEER. The CDR3 length is 14 residues. Here the CDR3 DNA reads TGCGCCAGCAGCCCACAAGGGGCAGCCAGCGGCTACACCTTC. Its protein product is CASSPQGAASGYTF.

The V call is TRBV7-9, the J call TRBJ2-2, with TRBD1 identical over 10 bases. CDR3 length: 16 residues. V lost 5 bases, J lost 5 bases, and 8 bases stayed unmatched. The germline V gene encodes CDR1 SEHNR and CDR2 FQNEAQ (reference sequence). The CDR3 DNA is TGTGCCAGCAGCCCGACAGGGGGCGTTAGGACCGGGGAGCTGTTTTTT. Translation: CASSPTGGVRTGELFF.

Concerning this clonotype: Lacking the conserved final phenylalanine or tryptophan, this CDR3 likely reflects a read error. The CDR3 DNA follows: TGTGCCAGCAGCAACTCGACAGGGAATAGGGCTAACTATGGCTACACCTGC. It is translated as CASSNSTGNRANYGYTC. The chain joins TRBV7-2 to TRBJ1-2; 7 positions agree with TRBD1. CDR3 size: 17 residues. The V and J ends lost 5 bases and 0 bases, in that order; junction bases with no gene match: 12. Germline CDR1 SGHTA, CDR2 FQGNSA.